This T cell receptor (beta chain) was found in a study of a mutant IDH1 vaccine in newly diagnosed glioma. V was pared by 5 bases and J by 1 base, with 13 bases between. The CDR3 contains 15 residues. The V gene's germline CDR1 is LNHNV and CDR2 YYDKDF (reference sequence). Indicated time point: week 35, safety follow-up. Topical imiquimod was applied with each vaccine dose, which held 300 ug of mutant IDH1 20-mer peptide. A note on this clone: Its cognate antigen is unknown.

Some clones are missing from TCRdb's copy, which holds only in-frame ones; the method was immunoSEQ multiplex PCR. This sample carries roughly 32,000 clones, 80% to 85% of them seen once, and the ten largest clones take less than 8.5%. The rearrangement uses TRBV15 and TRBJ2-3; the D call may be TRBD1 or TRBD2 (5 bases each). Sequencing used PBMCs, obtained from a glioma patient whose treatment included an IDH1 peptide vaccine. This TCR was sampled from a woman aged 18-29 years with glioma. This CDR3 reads CATSPGQGGTDTQYF. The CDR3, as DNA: TGTGCCACCAGCCCCGGGCAGGGAGGCACAGATACGCAGTATTTT.